A selection of T cell receptor beta chains follows, all from one sample in a study of cytomegalovirus exposure and HLA in healthy donors. Sequencing used immunoSEQ multiplex PCR; TCRdb keeps in-frame clones, though not all of them. The sample comprises 90,000 to 100,000 clones, around 84% of which are singletons, and 2.5% to 4% rests with the top ten. Sequencing was carried out using PBMCs. The receptors were gathered from a woman aged 40 to 50 in good health and CMV-seronegative. CDR3s include the opening cysteine and the closing phenylalanine or tryptophan. A D gene is named only where the DNA matches it firmly. The listing skips clone size in some rows; elsewhere it reads once, few, many or a size class.

V	J	D	size	DNA	CDR3
TRBV29-1	TRBJ1-1	TRBD1	.	TGCAGCGTCCGGACAGGGGCGGGCACTGAAGCTTTCTTT	CSVRTGAGTEAFF
TRBV7-9	TRBJ2-1	TRBD2	.	TGTTCCAGCAGCTTCCGACTAGCCGATGAGCAGTTCTTC	CSSSFRLADEQFF
TRBV5-1	TRBJ1-1	.	.	TGCGCCAGCAGCCCGAGGAAAACCGGGATTGAAGCTTTCTTT	CASSPRKTGIEAFF
TRBV13	TRBJ1-1	.	.	TGTGCCAGCAGTGAGGGCAGGAACACTGAAGCTTTCTTT	CASSEGRNTEAFF
TRBV5-1	TRBJ1-2	.	once	TGCGCCAGCAGCCCCTCCGGGACTGGTAGCTACACCTTC	CASSPSGTGSYTF
TRBV15	TRBJ1-4	TRBD1	once	TGTGCCACCAGCAGAGAGAGGGGGCGCAGGGGTAATGAAAAACTGTTTTTT	CATSRERGRRGNEKLFF
TRBV6-5	TRBJ1-1	.	few	TGTGCCAGCAGTCGGAACACTGAAGCTTTCTTT	CASSRNTEAFF
TRBV7-2	TRBJ2-1	.	.	TGTGCCAGCAGCCAAACAGGGAAGGAGCAGTTCTTC	CASSQTGKEQFF
TRBV11-3	TRBJ2-6	.	.	TGTGCCAGCAGCCGTAGCTCTGGGGCCAACGTCCTGACTTTC	CASSRSSGANVLTF
TRBV27	TRBJ2-7	.	.	TGTGCCAGCACCTCGTCCCCGGGAAAATACGAGCAGTACTTC	CASTSSPGKYEQYF
TRBV30	TRBJ1-3	.	.	TGTGCCTGGAGTGACCCCACAGGGTTTGGAAACACCATATATTTT	CAWSDPTGFGNTIYF
TRBV4-2	TRBJ2-7	TRBD2	.	TGTGCCAGCAGCCCCGGGACTAGCGGGAGCAGCGAGCAGTACTTC	CASSPGTSGSSEQYF
TRBV18	TRBJ1-5	TRBD1	.	TGTGCCAGCTCTCTTAACAGGGGGCTCTCGGAGCCCCAGCATTTT	CASSLNRGLSEPQHF
TRBV9	TRBJ2-1	TRBD1	.	TGTGCCAGCAGCGTACAGACAGGGGGGGCTTACAATGAGCAGTTCTTC	CASSVQTGGAYNEQFF
TRBV6-5	TRBJ1-3	TRBD1	.	TGTGCCAGCAGTTTGGACAGGCCAGCCACCATATATTTT	CASSLDRPATIYF
TRBV14	TRBJ1-2	TRBD1	.	TGTGCCAGCAGCCAGTCCGGGACAGGGGACTATGGCTACACCTTC	CASSQSGTGDYGYTF
TRBV27	TRBJ1-5	TRBD1	.	TGTGCCAGCAGTCCTCTCGGGACAGGGAGGCTCAATCAGCCCCAGCATTTT	CASSPLGTGRLNQPQHF
TRBV28	TRBJ1-2	.	.	TGTGCCAGCAGTTTTCAGGATAACTATGGCTACACCTTC	CASSFQDNYGYTF
TRBV15	TRBJ2-5	TRBD2	.	TGTGCCACCAGCAGAGAGCGGGAGGGCCGGGGGGAGACCCAGTACTTC	CATSREREGRGETQYF
TRBV7-6	TRBJ2-1	.	.	TGTGCCAGCAGCCCTGGGCCGGAGGGCTTCTCCTACAATGAGCAGTTCTTC	CASSPGPEGFSYNEQFF
TRBV27	TRBJ1-2	.	.	TGTGCCAGCAGTTCCAGGACACCTTTCAGTGGCTATGGCTACACCTTC	CASSSRTPFSGYGYTF
TRBV25-1	TRBJ2-3	.	few	TGTGCCAGCAGCGATCGGGACTCTAGCACAGATACGCAGTATTTT	CASSDRDSSTDTQYF
TRBV2	TRBJ1-1	.	once	TGTGCCAGCAGTGTCCAGGGATACACTGAAGCTTTCTTT	CASSVQGYTEAFF
TRBV6-5	TRBJ2-7	TRBD1	.	TGTGCCAGCAGTCGACAGGGCCTAGACTCCTACGAGCAGTACTTC	CASSRQGLDSYEQYF
TRBV7-2	TRBJ2-1	TRBD2	.	TGTGCCAGCAGCTTAGCATCTAGAGCGGGAGGGGGGTTCTTC	CASSLASRAGGGFF
TRBV11-2	TRBJ2-1	TRBD1	.	TGTGCCAGCAGCTCAAAACCGGGACAGCCTGACAATGAGCAGTTCTTC	CASSSKPGQPDNEQFF
TRBV28	TRBJ1-1	TRBD1	.	TGTGCCAGCATCTGGGCAGGGGGCGGTACTGAAGCTTTCTTT	CASIWAGGGTEAFF
TRBV18	TRBJ1-5	TRBD1	.	TGTGCCAGCTCACCAAAGACAGGGGGCAGTCAGCCCCAGCATTTT	CASSPKTGGSQPQHF
TRBV6-1	TRBJ1-1	.	.	TGTGCCAGCACTTTACGGGGGTTGAACACTGAAGCTTTCTTT	CASTLRGLNTEAFF
TRBV5-1	TRBJ2-1	TRBD2	.	TGCGCCAGCAGCACCCGGACTAGCGACAATGAGCAGTTCTTC	CASSTRTSDNEQFF
TRBV4-1	TRBJ2-5	TRBD2	.	TGCGCCAGCAGCCAAGGCTCCGGGACTAGGAAAGGAGAGACCCAGTACTTC	CASSQGSGTRKGETQYF
TRBV5-1	TRBJ2-3	.	once	TGCGCCAGCAGCTTGGAAGGGGCTCGGACAGATACGCAGTATTTT	CASSLEGARTDTQYF
TRBV28	TRBJ2-5	.	.	TGTGCCAGCACTGTCGGGGACCAAGAGACCCAGTACTTC	CASTVGDQETQYF
TRBV4-1	TRBJ1-5	TRBD1	.	TGCGCCAGCAGCCACCTCCAAATCTCCGGGACAGGGGACAATCAGCCCCAGCATTTT	CASSHLQISGTGDNQPQHF
TRBV5-1	TRBJ2-3	TRBD2	.	TGCGCCAGCAGTCCAAGGACTAGCGGCAGCACAGATACGCAGTATTTT	CASSPRTSGSTDTQYF
TRBV9	TRBJ2-1	TRBD2	.	TGTGCCAGCAGCGTACCAACCCAGAAGCGGGAGGGGTACAATGAGCAGTTCTTC	CASSVPTQKREGYNEQFF